Each of the 20 T cell receptor beta chains below was sequenced from the same sample in a study of blood T cell repertoires in COVID-19. This table comes from immunoSEQ multiplex PCR, and its TCRdb copy is limited to in-frame clones, with some not included. The table lists 200,000 to 250,000 clones, approximately 81% of them singletons. The specimen sequenced was peripheral blood. The receptor set was obtained from a woman aged 80 or over with acute or convalescent COVID-19.

The chain joins TRBV10-3 to TRBJ2-3, with TRBD2 identical over 12 bases. The CDR3 is made up of 15 amino acids. J lost 5 bases, V lost 6 bases, and 6 bases had no gene match. Germline assignment: CDR1 ENHRY and CDR2 SYGVKD. The CDR3 nucleotides are TGTGCCATCAGGGCTAGCGGGGGGGCCTTAGATACGCAGTATTTT. Residues: CAIRASGGALDTQYF.

The chain recombines TRBV12-3 or TRBV12-4 with TRBJ1-2; D is unresolved. Deletions cut 5 bases from V and 8 bases from J, with 12 bases between. The CDR3 runs to 12 residues. CDR3 DNA sequence: TGTGCCAGCAGTACCCCGCCAGGCGGCTACACCTTC. The encoded protein is CASSTPPGGYTF.

This clone was counted a single time. The chain joins TRBV27 to TRBJ2-1, with TRBD2 as a possible D gene (6 bases). The CDR3 length is 13 residues. V gave up 6 bases and J gave up 4 bases, with 10 bases separating them. Germline CDR1 and CDR2: MNHEY and SMNVEV (reference sequence). As DNA, the CDR3 is TGTGCCAGCAGGGGCGCGGGATACAATGAGCAGTTCTTC. Translating it yields CASRGAGYNEQFF.

The V gene is TRBV3-1 (or the pseudogene TRBV3-2), the J gene TRBJ1-2; weak D call: TRBD1 (5 bases). Trimming removed 2 bases from V and 4 bases from J, with 8 bases in between. Germline values: CDR1 LGHDT, CDR2 YNNKEL (reference sequence). The CDR3 has 13 residues. As DNA, the CDR3 is TGTGCCAGCAGCCAATTAGGGGCCTATGGCTACACCTTC. Its protein product is CASSQLGAYGYTF.

The chain links TRBV6-5 to TRBJ2-2; 8 bases are shared with TRBD2. The CDR3 extends over 15 amino acids. Germline trimming cut 3 bases from V and 0 bases from J; bases unmatched to any gene: 0. CDR1 is MNHEY, CDR2 SVGAGI, per germline. The CDR3 bases are TGTGCCAGCAGTTATAGCGGGGCGAACACCGGGGAGCTGTTTTTT. Translated: CASSYSGANTGELFF.

This clone occurred a few times. This chain connects TRBV9 to TRBJ1-3, with TRBD1 matching 7 bases. Germline lookup yields CDR1 SGDLS and CDR2 YYNGEE. The CDR3 loop spans 15 amino acids. V was pared by 4 bases and J by 4 bases, with 8 bases of the junction left unmatched. CDR3 in amino acids: CASSSRQGLGNTIYF. The DNA for the CDR3 is TGTGCCAGCAGCAGCAGACAGGGATTAGGAAACACCATATATTTT.

This clone was detected only once. The chain couples TRBV9 to TRBJ2-5; TRBD2 agrees at 16 bases. The CDR3 is made up of 16 amino acids. Trimming cost V 2 bases and J 6 bases; bases outside gene matches: 4. Germline CDR1 SGDLS, CDR2 YYNGEE. CDR3 sequence reads: CASSVGTSGGAQTQYF. CDR3 in DNA: TGTGCCAGCAGCGTCGGGACTAGCGGGGGGGCGCAGACCCAGTACTTC.

J is TRBJ1-3 and V is TRBV7-6; no clear D. Germline values: CDR1 SGHVS, CDR2 FNYEAQ. This CDR3 spans 15 amino acids. Trimming removed 0 bases from V and 3 bases from J, with 9 bases in between. CDR3 sequence (DNA): TGTGCCAGCAGCTTAGCCTATTCACGTGGAAACACCATATATTTT. This codes for CASSLAYSRGNTIYF.

The rearrangement links TRBV10-3 to TRBJ1-2; 8 bases map to TRBD1. This CDR3 is built from 15 residues. Germline loops: CDR1 ENHRY, CDR2 SYGVKD. V shed 2 bases, J shed 6 bases, and the junction held 8 bases outside the gene matches. DNA for the CDR3: TGTGCCATCAGTGAGACGGGACAGGCCCCAGATGGCTACACCTTC. It encodes CAISETGQAPDGYTF.

This chain connects TRBV28 to TRBJ2-5; unclear D gene. In germline, CDR1 is MDHEN, CDR2 SYDVKM. This CDR3 contains 11 residues. V dropped 4 bases and J dropped 2 bases, with 2 bases sitting between them. The CDR3 loop is CASSSQETQYF. The DNA of the CDR3 is TGTGCCAGCAGTTCTCAAGAGACCCAGTACTTC.

This clone was seen only a few times. This chain uses TRBV4-2 with TRBJ1-4, with 9 bases identical to TRBD1. This CDR3 contains 17 residues. The germline gives CDR1 LGHNA, CDR2 YNFKEQ. Trimming at V came to 2 bases and at J to 0 bases, leaving 4 bases not matched to a gene. Here the CDR3 reads CASSQPTGGPTNEKLFF. The CDR3 bases are TGTGCCAGCAGCCAACCTACAGGGGGCCCAACTAATGAAAAACTGTTTTTT.

V gene TRBV5-6 combines with J gene TRBJ1-1, with D possibly being TRBD1 (6 bases). The CDR3 covers 18 residues. Trimming cost V 0 bases and J 1 base, with 19 bases left between them. CDR1 SGHDT and CDR2 YYEEEE come from the germline V gene. The CDR3 reads CASSLDRDTRIWNTEAFF. For the CDR3, the DNA is TGTGCCAGCAGCTTGGATCGGGACACGAGGATTTGGAACACTGAAGCTTTCTTT.

V and J are TRBV5-5 and TRBJ1-4; 8 bases line up with TRBD1. This CDR3 region has 14 residues. The germline gives CDR1 SGHKS, CDR2 YYEKEE (reference sequence). The V and J ends lost 3 bases and 6 bases, in that order; junction bases with no gene match: 4. The CDR3, as DNA: TGTGCCAGCAGCTACGGACAGGGAGATGAAAAACTGTTTTTT. It is translated as CASSYGQGDEKLFF.

The gene calls are TRBV11-3 and TRBJ1-1, with TRBD1 identical over 8 bases. Trimming removed 3 bases from V and 3 bases from J; junction bases left unmatched: 6. CDR3 length equals 15 residues. CDR1 is SGHNT and CDR2 is YENEEA in the germline V gene. CDR3 protein: CASSFPPRGHTEAFF. CDR3 nucleotides: TGTGCCAGCAGCTTCCCACCCAGGGGGCACACTGAAGCTTTCTTT.

This clone was seen many times. The V call is TRBV6-5, the J call TRBJ1-1, with D hard to call. CDR1 is MNHEY, CDR2 SVGAGI, per germline. The CDR3 is 14 residues long. V was cut by 7 bases and J by 0 bases, with 12 bases left in between. CDR3 DNA sequence: TGTGCCAGCACTGTGAACGGGTTGAACACTGAAGCTTTCTTT. It yields the protein CASTVNGLNTEAFF.

The chain links TRBV19 to TRBJ2-7; TRBD1 matches 9 bases. Germline V gene lookup returns CDR1 LNHDA and CDR2 SQIVND (reference sequence). This CDR3 is built from 14 residues. Trimming at V came to 2 bases and at J to 4 bases, leaving 3 bases not matched to a gene. This chain's CDR3 is CASSIKTGGYEQYF. CDR3 nucleotide sequence: TGTGCCAGTAGTATAAAGACAGGGGGATACGAGCAGTACTTC.

The sample holds a few counts of this clone. The J gene is TRBJ1-1, the V gene TRBV5-1; D not resolved. With 2 bases removed from V and 1 base from J, the gap between germline ends came to 9 bases. CDR1 is SGHRS and CDR2 is YFSETQ in the germline V gene. This CDR3 region has 14 residues. CDR3 protein: CASSLDMANTEAFF. CDR3 nucleotide sequence: TGCGCCAGCAGCTTAGACATGGCGAACACTGAAGCTTTCTTT. Based on the CDR3 plus reference TRBV5-1 and TRBJ1-1, the full variable domain is KAGVTQTPRYLIKTRGQQVTLSCSPISGHRSVSWYQQTPGQGLQFLFEYFSETQRNKGNFPGRFSGRQFSNSRSEMNVSTLELGDSALYLCASSLDMANTEAFFGQGTRLTVV.

This clone has a handful of counts. J is TRBJ1-3 and V is TRBV25-1; maybe TRBD1 (5 bases). The germline gives CDR1 MGHDK, CDR2 SYGVNS. The CDR3 runs 12 residues. Trimming left V 10 bases short and J 1 base short, with 8 bases between. In DNA, the CDR3 is TGTGCCACCCAGGGTTCTGGAAACACCATATATTTT. Translated: CATQGSGNTIYF.

CDR3 nucleotide sequence: TGTGCCAGCAGCCAAGACAGGGATTCCTACAATGAGCAGTTCTTC. Translated, it gives CASSQDRDSYNEQFF. V and J are TRBV3-1 (or the pseudogene TRBV3-2) and TRBJ2-1, with D possibly matching TRBD1 (5 bases). The V end was cut by 0 bases, the J end by 1 base, with 7 bases between. The CDR3 runs 15 residues. Germline CDR1 LGHDT, CDR2 YNNKEL (reference sequence).

In its sample, this clone was seen many times. The J gene is TRBJ1-2, the V gene TRBV6-5, with D perhaps TRBD1 (5 bases). Trimming removed 0 bases at V and 2 bases at J, with 10 bases between. The CDR3 covers 15 residues. Germline loops: CDR1 MNHEY, CDR2 SVGAGI. The CDR3 DNA reads TGTGCCAGCAGTTACTCCCGGACAATGAACTATGGCTACACCTTC. Protein sequence: CASSYSRTMNYGYTF.